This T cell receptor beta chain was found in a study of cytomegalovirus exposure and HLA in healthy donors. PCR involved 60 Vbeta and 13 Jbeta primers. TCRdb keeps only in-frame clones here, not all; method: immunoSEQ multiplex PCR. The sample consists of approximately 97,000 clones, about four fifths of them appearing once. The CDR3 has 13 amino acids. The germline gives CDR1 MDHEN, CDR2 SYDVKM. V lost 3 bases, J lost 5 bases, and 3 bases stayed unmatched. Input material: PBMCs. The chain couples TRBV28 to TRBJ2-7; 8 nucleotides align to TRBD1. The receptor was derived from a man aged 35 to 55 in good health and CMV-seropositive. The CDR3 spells CASSFSGQDEQYF. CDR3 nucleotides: TGTGCCAGCAGTTTTTCGGGACAGGACGAGCAGTACTTC.